Sequencing of this T cell receptor beta chain was carried out in a study of T cells in Graves' hyperthyroidism and ophthalmopathy. It was RNA transcripts that yielded the amplified TCR beta CDR3 regions. Researchers ran a first-round RT-PCR on the TCR CDR3 using the HTBI primer set. TCRdb passed the multiplex PCR reads through MiXCR, listing each CDR3 protein once. The table records approximately 510,000 distinct CDR3 sequences, 46% of them present only once. With respect to this clonotype: Its antigen is as yet unknown.

Points from the study as a whole: Ophthalmopathy was predicted by the model a median of about 6.7 months ahead of onset. Expanded thyroid clonotypes (above 0.001) were mostly also found in blood.

Trimming removed 6 bases at V and 2 bases at J, with 14 bases between. Germline values: CDR1 MDHEN, CDR2 SYDVKM. The CDR3 is made up of 14 amino acids. Specimen: peripheral blood or thyroid tissue (not recorded which). The TCR originated in an adult woman with Graves' disease, either hyperthyroidism or ophthalmopathy (not recorded which). The chain has TRBV28 and TRBJ2-7; the D is unclear. This CDR3 is CASRSNSLPYEQYF. In DNA, the CDR3 is TGTGCCAGCAGATCTAACAGTTTACCCTACGAGCAGTACTTC.